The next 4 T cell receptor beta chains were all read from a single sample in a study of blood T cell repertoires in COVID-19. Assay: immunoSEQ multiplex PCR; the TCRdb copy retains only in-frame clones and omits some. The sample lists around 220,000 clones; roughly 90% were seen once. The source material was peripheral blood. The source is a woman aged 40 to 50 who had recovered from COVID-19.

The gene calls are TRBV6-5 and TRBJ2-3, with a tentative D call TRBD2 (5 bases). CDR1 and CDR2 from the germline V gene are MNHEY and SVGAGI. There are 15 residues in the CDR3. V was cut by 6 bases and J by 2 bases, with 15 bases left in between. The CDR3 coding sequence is TGTGCCAGCAGCGCCCGGGATACAAACACAGATACGCAGTATTTT. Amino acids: CASSARDTNTDTQYF.

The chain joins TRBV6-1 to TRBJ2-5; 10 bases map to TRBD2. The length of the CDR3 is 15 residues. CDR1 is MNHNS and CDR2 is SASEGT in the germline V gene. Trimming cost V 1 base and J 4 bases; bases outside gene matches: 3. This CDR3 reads CASSEEAGGPETQYF. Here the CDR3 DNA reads TGTGCCAGCAGTGAAGAAGCGGGGGGGCCAGAGACCCAGTACTTC.

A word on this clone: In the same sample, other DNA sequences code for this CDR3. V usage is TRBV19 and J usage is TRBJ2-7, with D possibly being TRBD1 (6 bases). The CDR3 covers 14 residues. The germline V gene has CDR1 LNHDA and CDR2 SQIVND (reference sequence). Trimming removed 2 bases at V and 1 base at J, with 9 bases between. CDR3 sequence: CASSITGISYEQYF. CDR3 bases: TGTGCCAGTAGTATAACAGGGATATCCTACGAGCAGTACTTC.

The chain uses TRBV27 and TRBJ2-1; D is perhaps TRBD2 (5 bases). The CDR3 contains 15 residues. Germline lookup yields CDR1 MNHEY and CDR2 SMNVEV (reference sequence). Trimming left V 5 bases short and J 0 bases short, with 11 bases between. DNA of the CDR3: TGTGCCAGCAGTCTCGGACTGAGCTCCTACAATGAGCAGTTCTTC. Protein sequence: CASSLGLSSYNEQFF.